This T cell receptor (beta chain) was observed in a study of T cells in Graves' hyperthyroidism and ophthalmopathy. No progression to ophthalmopathy during 18 months of follow-up defined stable disease. The study based diagnoses on clinical symptoms, serum thyroxine and TRAb, thyroid ultrasound and orbital computed tomography. Study conclusions and caveats: Before onset, ophthalmopathy was predicted by the model a median 6.5 months earlier. The blood repertoire included most of the expanded thyroid clonotypes above 0.001.

TCR beta CDR3 region amplification was performed from RNA transcripts. With the HTBI primer set, the TCR CDR3 went through a first round of RT-PCR. TCRdb re-analysed the multiplex PCR reads in MiXCR, keeping a single row per CDR3 protein. The sample consists of 300,000 to 350,000 distinct CDR3 sequences, 14% of them appearing once. Ten or more counts support this clonotype. Antigen: not known. Germline assignment: CDR1 SQVTM and CDR2 ANQGSEA. Deletions cut 5 bases from V and 4 bases from J, with 15 bases between. The CDR3 is 14 residues long. Sequenced sample: blood. The sequence was collected from a woman in her twenties or thirties with Graves' hyperthyroidism. The J gene is TRBJ2-1, the V gene TRBV29-1; D remains unclear. This chain's CDR3 is CSVRTPLGYNEQFF. The CDR3 coding sequence is TGCAGCGTTCGTACTCCACTGGGTTACAATGAGCAGTTCTTC.